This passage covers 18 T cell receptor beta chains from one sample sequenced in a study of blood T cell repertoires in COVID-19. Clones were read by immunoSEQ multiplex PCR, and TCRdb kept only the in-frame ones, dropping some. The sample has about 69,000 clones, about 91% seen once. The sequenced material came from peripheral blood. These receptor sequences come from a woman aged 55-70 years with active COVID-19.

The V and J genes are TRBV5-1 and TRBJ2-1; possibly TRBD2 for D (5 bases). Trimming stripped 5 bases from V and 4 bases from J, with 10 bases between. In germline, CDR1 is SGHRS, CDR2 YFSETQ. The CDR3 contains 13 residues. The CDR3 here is CASRILDYNEQFF. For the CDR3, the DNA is TGCGCCAGCAGAATACTAGATTACAATGAGCAGTTCTTC. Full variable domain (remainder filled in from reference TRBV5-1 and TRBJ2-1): KAGVTQTPRYLIKTRGQQVTLSCSPISGHRSVSWYQQTPGQGLQFLFEYFSETQRNKGNFPGRFSGRQFSNSRSEMNVSTLELGDSALYLCASRILDYNEQFFGPGTRLTVL.

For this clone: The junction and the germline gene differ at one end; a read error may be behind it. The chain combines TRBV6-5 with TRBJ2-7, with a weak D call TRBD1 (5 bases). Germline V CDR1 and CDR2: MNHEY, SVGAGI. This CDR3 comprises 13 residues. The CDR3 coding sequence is TGTGCCAGCGCCCAGGGTATTAGCTACGAGCGGTACTTC. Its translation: CASAQGISYERYF.

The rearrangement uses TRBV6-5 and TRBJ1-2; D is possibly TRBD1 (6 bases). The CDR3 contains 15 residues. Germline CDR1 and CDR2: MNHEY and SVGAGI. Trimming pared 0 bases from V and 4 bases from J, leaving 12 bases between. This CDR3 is CASSYSIGGGYGYTF. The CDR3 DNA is TGTGCCAGCAGTTACTCCATAGGGGGGGGCTATGGCTACACCTTC.

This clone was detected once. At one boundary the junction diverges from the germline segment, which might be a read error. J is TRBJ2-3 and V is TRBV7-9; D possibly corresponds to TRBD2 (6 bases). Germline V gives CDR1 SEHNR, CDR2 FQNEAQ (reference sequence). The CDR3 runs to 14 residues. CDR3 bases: TGTGCCAGCAGCTTGGAGGGTTTCACAGATCCGCAGTATTTT. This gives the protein CASSLEGFTDPQYF.

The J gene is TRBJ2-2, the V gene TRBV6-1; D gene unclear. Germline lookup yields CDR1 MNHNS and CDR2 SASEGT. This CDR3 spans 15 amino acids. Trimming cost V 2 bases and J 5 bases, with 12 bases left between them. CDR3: CASSESHSWTGELFF. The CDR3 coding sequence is TGTGCCAGCAGTGAATCTCACAGTTGGACCGGGGAGCTGTTTTTT.

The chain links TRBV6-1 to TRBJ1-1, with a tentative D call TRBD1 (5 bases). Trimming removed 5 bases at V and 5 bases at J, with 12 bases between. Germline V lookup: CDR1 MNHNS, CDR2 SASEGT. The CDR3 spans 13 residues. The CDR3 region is CASSSPQGTEAFF. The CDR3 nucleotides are TGTGCCAGCAGTTCCCCCCAGGGTACTGAAGCTTTCTTT.

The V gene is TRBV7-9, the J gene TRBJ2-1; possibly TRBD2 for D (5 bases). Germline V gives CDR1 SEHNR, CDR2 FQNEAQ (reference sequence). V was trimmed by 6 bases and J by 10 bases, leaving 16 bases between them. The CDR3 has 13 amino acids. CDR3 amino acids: CASSSGVLGEQFF. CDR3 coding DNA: TGTGCCAGCAGTTCCGGGGTCCTCGGGGAGCAGTTCTTC. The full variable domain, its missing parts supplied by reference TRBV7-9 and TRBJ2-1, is DTGVSQNPRHKITKRGQNVTFRCDPISEHNRLYWYRQTLGQGPEFLTYFQNEAQLEKSRLLSDRFSAERPKGSFSTLEIQRTEQGDSAMYLCASSSGVLGEQFFGPGTRLTVL.

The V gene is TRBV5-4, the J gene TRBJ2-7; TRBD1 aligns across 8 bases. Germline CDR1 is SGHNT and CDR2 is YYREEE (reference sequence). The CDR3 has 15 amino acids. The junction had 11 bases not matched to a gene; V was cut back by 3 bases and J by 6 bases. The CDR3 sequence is CASSYGQGWVVEQYF. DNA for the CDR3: TGTGCCAGCAGCTACGGACAGGGTTGGGTTGTCGAGCAGTACTTC. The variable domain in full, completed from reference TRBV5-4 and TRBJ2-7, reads ETGVTQSPTHLIKTRGQQVTLRCSSQSGHNTVSWYQQALGQGPQFIFQYYREEENGRGNFPPRFSGLQFPNYSSELNVNALELDDSALYLCASSYGQGWVVEQYFGPGTRLTVT.

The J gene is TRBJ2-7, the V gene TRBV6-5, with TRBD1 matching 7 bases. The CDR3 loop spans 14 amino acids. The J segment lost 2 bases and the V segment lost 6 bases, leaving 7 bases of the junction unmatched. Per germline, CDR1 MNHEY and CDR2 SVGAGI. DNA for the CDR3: TGTGCCAGCAGAGGGACAGTTAAGACCTACGAGCAGTACTTC. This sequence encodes CASRGTVKTYEQYF.

In DNA, the CDR3 is TGCGCCAGCAGCCTTGGGGCAGTAGCTAACTATGGCTACACCTTC. This translates into CASSLGAVANYGYTF. The rearrangement links TRBV5-1 to TRBJ1-2; D may be TRBD1 (5 bases). Germline V gene lookup returns CDR1 SGHRS and CDR2 YFSETQ. The CDR3 spans 15 residues. V shed 4 bases and J shed 0 bases, with 13 bases lying between them.

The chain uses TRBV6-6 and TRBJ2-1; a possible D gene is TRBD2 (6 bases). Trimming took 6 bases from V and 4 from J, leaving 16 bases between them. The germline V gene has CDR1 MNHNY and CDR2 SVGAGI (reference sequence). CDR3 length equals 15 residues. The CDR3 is CASRGVGRGYNEQFF. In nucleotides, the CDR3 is TGTGCCAGCAGGGGGGTGGGGCGGGGATACAATGAGCAGTTCTTC.

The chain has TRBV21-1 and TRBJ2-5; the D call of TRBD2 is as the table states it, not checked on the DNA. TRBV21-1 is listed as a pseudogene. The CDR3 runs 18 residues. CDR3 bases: TGTGCCAGCAGAATTGGGGATCTTAGCGGGAGGGCCGAAGAGACCCAGTACTTC. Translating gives CASRIGDLSGRAEETQYF.

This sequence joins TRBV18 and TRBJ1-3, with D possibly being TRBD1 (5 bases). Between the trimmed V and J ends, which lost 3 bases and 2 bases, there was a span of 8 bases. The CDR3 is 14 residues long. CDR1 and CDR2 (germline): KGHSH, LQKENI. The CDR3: CASSPSGTGNTIYF. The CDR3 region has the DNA TGTGCCAGCTCACCTTCAGGGACTGGAAACACCATATATTTT.

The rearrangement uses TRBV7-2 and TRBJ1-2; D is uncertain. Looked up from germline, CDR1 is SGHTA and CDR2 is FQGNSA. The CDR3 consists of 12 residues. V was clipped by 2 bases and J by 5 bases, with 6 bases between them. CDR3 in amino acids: CASSLSTYGYTF. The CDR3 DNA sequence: TGTGCCAGCAGCTTATCTACTTATGGCTACACCTTC.

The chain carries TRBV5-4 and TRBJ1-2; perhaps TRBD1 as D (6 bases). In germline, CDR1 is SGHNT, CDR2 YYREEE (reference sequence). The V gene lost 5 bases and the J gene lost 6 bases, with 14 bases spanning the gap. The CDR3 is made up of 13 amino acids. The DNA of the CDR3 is TGTGCCAGCAGAGTACGGCAGGGGAATGGCTACACCTTC. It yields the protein CASRVRQGNGYTF.

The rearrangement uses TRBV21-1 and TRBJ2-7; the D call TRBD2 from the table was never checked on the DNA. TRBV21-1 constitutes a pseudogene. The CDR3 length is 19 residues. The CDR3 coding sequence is TGTGCCAGCAGCAAATTCCAAACGTTGGTCCCTAGCGGGAGGTACGAGCAGTACTTC. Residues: CASSKFQTLVPSGRYEQYF.

The CDR3 loop is CSVSGRGQGEQFF. In nucleotides, the CDR3 is TGCAGCGTTAGCGGGAGAGGACAAGGTGAGCAGTTCTTC. The chain employs TRBV29-1 and TRBJ2-1, with 8 positions matching TRBD2. Trimming cost V 5 bases and J 9 bases; bases outside gene matches: 9. From germline, CDR1 is SQVTM and CDR2 ANQGSEA. The CDR3 is made up of 13 amino acids.

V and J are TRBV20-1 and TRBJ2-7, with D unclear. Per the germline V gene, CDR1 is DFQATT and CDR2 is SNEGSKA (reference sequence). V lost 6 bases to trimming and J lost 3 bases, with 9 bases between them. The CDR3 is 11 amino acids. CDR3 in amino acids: CSARYSYEQYF. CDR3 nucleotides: TGCAGTGCCCGATATAGCTACGAGCAGTACTTC.